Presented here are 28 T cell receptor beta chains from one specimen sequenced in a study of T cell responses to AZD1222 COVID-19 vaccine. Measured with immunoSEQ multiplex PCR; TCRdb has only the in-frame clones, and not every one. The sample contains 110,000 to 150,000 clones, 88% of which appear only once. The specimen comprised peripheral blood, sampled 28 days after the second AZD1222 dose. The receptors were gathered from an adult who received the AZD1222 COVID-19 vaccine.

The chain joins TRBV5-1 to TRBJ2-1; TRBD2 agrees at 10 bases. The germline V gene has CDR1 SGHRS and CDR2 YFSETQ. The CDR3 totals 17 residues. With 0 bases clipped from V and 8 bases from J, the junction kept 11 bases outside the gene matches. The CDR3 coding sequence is TGCGCCAGCAGCTTGGGGGAAGGACTAGCGGTTGTACATGAGCAGTTCTTC. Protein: CASSLGEGLAVVHEQFF.

The CDR3 protein is CASSITGGGELFF. The DNA for the CDR3 is TGTGCCAGTAGTATCACGGGGGGCGGGGAGCTGTTTTTT. The V and J genes are TRBV19 and TRBJ2-2, with 7 bases fitting TRBD2. Trimming removed 3 bases from V and 7 bases from J; junction bases left unmatched: 2. This CDR3 is 13 amino acids long. The V gene's germline CDR1 is LNHDA and CDR2 SQIVND (reference sequence).

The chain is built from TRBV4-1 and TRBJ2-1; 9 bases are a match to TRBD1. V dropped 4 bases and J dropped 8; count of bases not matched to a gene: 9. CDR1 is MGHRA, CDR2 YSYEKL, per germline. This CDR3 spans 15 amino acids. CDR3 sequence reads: CASSRLTGGGHEQFF. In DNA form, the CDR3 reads TGCGCCAGCAGCCGCCTGACAGGGGGGGGACATGAGCAGTTCTTC.

The CDR3 sequence: CASSPQGQSGTNTF. The CDR3 region has the DNA TGTGCCAGCAGTCCGCAGGGACAATCGGGAACTAACACCTTC. The V and J genes are TRBV28 and TRBJ1-2, with D tentatively TRBD1 (6 bases). CDR1 and CDR2 (germline): MDHEN, SYDVKM. Trimming removed 5 bases from V and 12 bases from J, with 22 bases in between. The CDR3 runs to 14 residues.

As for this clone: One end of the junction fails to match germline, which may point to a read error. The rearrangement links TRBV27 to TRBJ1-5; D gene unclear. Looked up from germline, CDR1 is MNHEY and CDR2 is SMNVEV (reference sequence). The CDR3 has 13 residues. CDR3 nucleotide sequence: TGTGCCAGCAGCGATGACAAGTATCAACCCCAGCATTTT. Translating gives CASSDDKYQPQHF.

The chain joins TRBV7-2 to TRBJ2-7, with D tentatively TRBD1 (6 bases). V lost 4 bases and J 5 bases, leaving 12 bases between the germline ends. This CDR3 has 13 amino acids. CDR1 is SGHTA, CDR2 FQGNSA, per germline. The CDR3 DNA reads TGTGCCAGCAGCTCCACAGGGTCCCACGAGCAGTACTTC. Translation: CASSSTGSHEQYF.

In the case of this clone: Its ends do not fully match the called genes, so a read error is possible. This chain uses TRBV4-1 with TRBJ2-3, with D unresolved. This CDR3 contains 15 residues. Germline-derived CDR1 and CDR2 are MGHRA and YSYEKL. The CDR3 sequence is CASSQDSSYTYTQYF. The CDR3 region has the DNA TGCGCCAGCAGCCAAGACTCGTCATACACATATACGCAGTATTTT.

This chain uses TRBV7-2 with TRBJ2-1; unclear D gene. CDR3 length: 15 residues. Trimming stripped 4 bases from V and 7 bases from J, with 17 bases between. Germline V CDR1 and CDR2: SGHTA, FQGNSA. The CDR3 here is CASSWTDAKSNEQFF. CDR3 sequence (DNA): TGTGCCAGCAGCTGGACGGACGCTAAGTCTAATGAGCAGTTCTTC.

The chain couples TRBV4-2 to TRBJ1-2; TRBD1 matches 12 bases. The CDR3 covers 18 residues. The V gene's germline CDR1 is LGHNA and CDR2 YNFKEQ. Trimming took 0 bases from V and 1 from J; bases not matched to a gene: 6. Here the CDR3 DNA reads TGTGCCAGCAGCCAAGATTCGGGACAGGGGGCAATTAACTATGGCTACACCTTC. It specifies CASSQDSGQGAINYGYTF.

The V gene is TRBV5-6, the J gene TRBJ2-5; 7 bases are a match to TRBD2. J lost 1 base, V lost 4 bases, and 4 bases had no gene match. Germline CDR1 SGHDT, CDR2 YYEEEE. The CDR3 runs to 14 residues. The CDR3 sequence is CASSPPGGQETQYF. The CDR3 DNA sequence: TGTGCCAGCAGCCCTCCGGGAGGCCAAGAGACCCAGTACTTC.

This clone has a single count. CDR3 sequence: CSARHHYEQYF. CDR3 DNA sequence: TGCAGTGCTAGACATCACTACGAGCAGTACTTC. This chain connects TRBV20-1 to TRBJ2-7; D not resolved. V lost 2 bases to trimming and J lost 3 bases, with 5 bases between them. The CDR3 length is 11 residues. Germline CDR1 and CDR2: DFQATT and SNEGSKA (reference sequence).

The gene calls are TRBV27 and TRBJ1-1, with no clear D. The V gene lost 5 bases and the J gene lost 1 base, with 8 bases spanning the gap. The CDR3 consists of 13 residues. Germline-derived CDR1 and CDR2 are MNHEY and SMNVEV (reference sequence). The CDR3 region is CASSRAGNTEAFF. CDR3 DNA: TGTGCCAGCAGTCGTGCAGGGAACACTGAAGCTTTCTTT.

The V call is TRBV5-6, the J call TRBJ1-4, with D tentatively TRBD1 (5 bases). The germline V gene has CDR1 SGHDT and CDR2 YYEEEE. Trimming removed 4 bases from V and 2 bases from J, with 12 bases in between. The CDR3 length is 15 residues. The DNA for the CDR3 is TGTGCCAGCAGCACCCGACAGCTGACTAATGAAAAACTGTTTTTT. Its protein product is CASSTRQLTNEKLFF.

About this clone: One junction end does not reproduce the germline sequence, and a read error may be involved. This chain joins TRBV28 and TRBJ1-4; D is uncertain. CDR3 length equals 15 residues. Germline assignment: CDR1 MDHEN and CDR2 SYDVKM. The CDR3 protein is CASSTPTRISEHPSF. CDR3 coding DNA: TGTGCCAGCAGTACCCCCACGAGGATAAGCGAGCATCCCAGTTTT.

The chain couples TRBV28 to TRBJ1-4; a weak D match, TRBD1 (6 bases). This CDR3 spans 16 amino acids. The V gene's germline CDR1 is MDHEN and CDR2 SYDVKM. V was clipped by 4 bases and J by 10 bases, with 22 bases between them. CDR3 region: CASSSLQGGLPRKLFF. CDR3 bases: TGTGCCAGCAGTTCCCTACAGGGAGGCCTCCCTCGAAAACTGTTTTTT. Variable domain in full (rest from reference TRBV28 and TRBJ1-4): DVKVTQSSRYLVKRTGEKVFLECVQDMDHENMFWYRQDPGLGLRLIYFSYDVKMKEKGDIPEGYSVSREKKERFSLILESASTNQTSMYLCASSSLQGGLPRKLFFGSGTQLSVL.

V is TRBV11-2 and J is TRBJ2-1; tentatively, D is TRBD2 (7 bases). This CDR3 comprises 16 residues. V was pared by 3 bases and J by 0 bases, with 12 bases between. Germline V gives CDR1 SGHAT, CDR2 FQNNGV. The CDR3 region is CASSLGGPSSYNEQFF. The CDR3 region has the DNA TGTGCCAGCAGCTTGGGGGGGCCCAGCTCCTACAATGAGCAGTTCTTC. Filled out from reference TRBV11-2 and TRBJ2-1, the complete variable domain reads EAGVAQSPRYKIIEKRQSVAFWCNPISGHATLYWYQQILGQGPKLLIQFQNNGVVDDSQLPKDRFSAERLKGVDSTLKIQPAKLEDSAVYLCASSLGGPSSYNEQFFGPGTRLTVL.

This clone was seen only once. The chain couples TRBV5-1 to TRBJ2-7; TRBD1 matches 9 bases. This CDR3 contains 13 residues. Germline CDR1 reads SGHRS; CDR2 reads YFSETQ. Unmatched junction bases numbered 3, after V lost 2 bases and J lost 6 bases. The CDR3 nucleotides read TGCGCCAGCAGCTTACAGGGGGCCTCCGAGCAGTACTTC. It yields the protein CASSLQGASEQYF.

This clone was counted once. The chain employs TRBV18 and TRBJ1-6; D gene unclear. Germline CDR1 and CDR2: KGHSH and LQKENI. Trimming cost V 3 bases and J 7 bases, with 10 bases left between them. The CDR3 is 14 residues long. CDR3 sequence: CASSPEGKNSPLHF. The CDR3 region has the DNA TGTGCCAGCTCACCGGAAGGAAAGAATTCACCCCTCCACTTT. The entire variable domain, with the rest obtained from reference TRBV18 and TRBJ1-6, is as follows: NAGVMQNPRHLVRRRGQEARLRCSPMKGHSHVYWYRQLPEEGLKFMVYLQKENIIDESGMPKERFSAEFPKEGPSILRIQQVVRGDSAAYFCASSPEGKNSPLHFGNGTRLTVT.

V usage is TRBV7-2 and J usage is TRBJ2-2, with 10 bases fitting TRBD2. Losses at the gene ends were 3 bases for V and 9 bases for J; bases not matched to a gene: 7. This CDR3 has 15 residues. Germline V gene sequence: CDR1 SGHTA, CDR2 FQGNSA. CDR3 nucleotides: TGTGCCAGCAGCTTTAGGCTAGCGGGAGTTAGGGAGCTGTTTTTT. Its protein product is CASSFRLAGVRELFF.

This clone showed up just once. The CDR3 sequence: CASRGKARRVYNSPLHF. CDR3 in DNA: TGTGCCAGCAGAGGTAAAGCCCGGAGGGTCTATAATTCACCCCTCCACTTT. This chain joins TRBV28 and TRBJ1-6, with unresolved D. V lost 6 bases to trimming and J lost 3 bases, with 18 bases between them. The CDR3 contains 17 residues. Germline V gene lookup returns CDR1 MDHEN and CDR2 SYDVKM.

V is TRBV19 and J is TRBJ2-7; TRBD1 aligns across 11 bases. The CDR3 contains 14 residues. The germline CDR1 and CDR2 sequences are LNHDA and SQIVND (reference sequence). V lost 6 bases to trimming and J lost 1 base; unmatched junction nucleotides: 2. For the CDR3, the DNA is TGTGCCAGTAGGCGGGACAGGGGGTCCTACGAGCAGTACTTC. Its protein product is CASRRDRGSYEQYF.

This CDR3 reads CASSQQQGVGNQPQHF. As DNA, the CDR3 is TGTGCCAGCAGCCAGCAACAGGGGGTCGGGAATCAGCCCCAGCATTTT. The chain recombines TRBV4-2 with TRBJ1-5, with TRBD1 matching 8 bases. The germline CDR1 and CDR2 sequences are LGHNA and YNFKEQ. The CDR3 runs 16 residues. V lost 3 bases and J lost 4; bases outside the gene matches: 8.

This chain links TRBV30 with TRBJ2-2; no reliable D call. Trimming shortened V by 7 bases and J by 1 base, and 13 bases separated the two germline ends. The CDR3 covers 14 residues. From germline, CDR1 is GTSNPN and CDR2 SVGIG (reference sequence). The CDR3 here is CASPPGRNTGELFF. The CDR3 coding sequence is TGTGCCTCGCCCCCGGGCAGGAACACCGGGGAGCTGTTTTTT.

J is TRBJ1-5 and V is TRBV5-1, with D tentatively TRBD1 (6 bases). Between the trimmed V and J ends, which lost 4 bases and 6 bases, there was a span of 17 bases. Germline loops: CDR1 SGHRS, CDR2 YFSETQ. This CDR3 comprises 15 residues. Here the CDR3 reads CASSLTTGGSQPQHF. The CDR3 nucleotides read TGCGCCAGCAGCCTCACCACGGGGGGCAGTCAGCCCCAGCATTTT.

CDR3 loop: CASTRQGVRYTF. CDR3 in DNA: TGTGCCAGCACGCGGCAGGGTGTTCGCTACACCTTC. The V call is TRBV28, the J call TRBJ1-2, with D tentatively TRBD1 (5 bases). V was cut by 7 bases and J by 9 bases, with 15 bases left in between. The germline V gene encodes CDR1 MDHEN and CDR2 SYDVKM. The CDR3 is 12 residues long.

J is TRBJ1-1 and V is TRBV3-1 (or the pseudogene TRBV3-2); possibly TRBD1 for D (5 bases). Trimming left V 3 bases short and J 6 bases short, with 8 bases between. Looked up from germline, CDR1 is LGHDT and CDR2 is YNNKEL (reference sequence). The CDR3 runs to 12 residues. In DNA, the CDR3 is TGTGCCAGCAGCCAGACAGCATCTGAAGCTTTCTTT. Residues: CASSQTASEAFF.

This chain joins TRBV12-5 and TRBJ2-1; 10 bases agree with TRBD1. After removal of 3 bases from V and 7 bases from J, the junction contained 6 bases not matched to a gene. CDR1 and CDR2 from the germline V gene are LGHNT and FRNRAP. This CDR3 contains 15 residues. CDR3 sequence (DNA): TGTGCTAGTGGTTTTGGACAGGGGGGGAGTAATGAGCAGTTCTTC. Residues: CASGFGQGGSNEQFF.

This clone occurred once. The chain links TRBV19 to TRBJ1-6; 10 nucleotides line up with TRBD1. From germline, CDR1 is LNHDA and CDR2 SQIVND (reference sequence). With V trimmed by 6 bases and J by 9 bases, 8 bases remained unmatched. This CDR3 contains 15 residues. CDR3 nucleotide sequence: TGTGCCAGTAGGGGGACAGGGGCGTTCGGTTCACCCCTCCACTTT. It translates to CASRGTGAFGSPLHF.